This passage covers 9 T cell receptor beta chains from one sample sequenced in a study of regulatory T cells in long-lasting Graves disease. Through Arm-PCR of CDR3 regions and iRepertoire HTBI primers, TCR beta libraries were built. TCRdb re-derived calls from the multiplex PCR reads in MiXCR, one entry per CDR3 protein. The sample includes 530,000 or so distinct CDR3 sequences, approximately 15% of them seen just once. Time point indicated: newly diagnosed GD, antithyroid drugs for less than 3 months. RNA from PBMCs was the source of the TCR library. This same sample was also taken into another study, of T cells in Graves' hyperthyroidism and ophthalmopathy.

Here the sequenced sample was peripheral blood mononuclear cells (PBMCs), taken at new diagnosis, from a patient treated with antithyroid drugs. The receptors shown here come from a man aged 25-40 years with Graves disease.

With regard to this clonotype: A much more abundant neighbour one base away suggests this may be a read error. The J gene is TRBJ2-1, the V gene TRBV2; unclear D gene. Germline V lookup: CDR1 SNHLY, CDR2 FYNNEI. This CDR3 region has 15 residues. The CDR3 bases are TGTGCCGGCAGTCCGTTAAACCGGCGGAACAATGAGCAGTTCTTC. Residues: CAGSPLNRRNNEQFF.

For this clonotype: A much larger clone differs by one base, so this may be a read error. This sequence joins TRBV3-1 and TRBJ2-2, with D unclear. The CDR3 has 16 amino acids. The germline V and J ends were trimmed by 6 bases and 5 bases, with 19 bases remaining between them. Germline lookup yields CDR1 LGHDT and CDR2 YNNKEL (reference sequence). CDR3 loop: CASSADGFYRTGELFF. The DNA for the CDR3 is TGTGCCAGCAGTGCCGACGGCTTTTACCGAACCGGGGAGCTGTTTTTT.

This clonotype was detected ten times or more. The chain links TRBV12-5 to TRBJ2-2; D uncertain. Germline V gene sequence: CDR1 LGHNT, CDR2 FRNRAP. V gave up 0 bases and J gave up 0 bases, with 8 bases separating them. CDR3 length equals 16 residues. The CDR3 here is CASGLVISANTGELFF. The CDR3 DNA is TGTGCTAGTGGTTTGGTAATCAGCGCGAACACCGGGGAGCTGTTTTTT.

This clonotype was counted between two and nine times. This CDR3 is CASSFEGSWETQYF. For the CDR3, the DNA is TGTGCCAGCAGCTTTGAGGGAAGTTGGGAGACCCAGTACTTC. The chain uses TRBV7-9 and TRBJ2-5, with D tentatively TRBD2 (5 bases). Trimming stripped 3 bases from V and 5 bases from J, with 13 bases between. The CDR3 consists of 14 residues. CDR1 and CDR2 from the germline V gene are SEHNR and FQNEAQ (reference sequence).

This clonotype came up a few times. The J gene is TRBJ2-5, the V gene TRBV20-1, with 7 nucleotides matching TRBD2. V lost 5 bases, J lost 0 bases, and 9 bases stayed unmatched. Germline V gives CDR1 DFQATT, CDR2 SNEGSKA (reference sequence). This CDR3 region has 15 residues. CDR3 protein: CSARSSGLYQETQYF. CDR3 DNA: TGCAGTGCTCGAAGTAGCGGGCTGTACCAAGAGACCCAGTACTTC.

There are many counts of this clonotype. The genes are TRBV27 and TRBJ2-1; maybe TRBD2 (5 bases). Germline-derived CDR1 and CDR2 are MNHEY and SMNVEV (reference sequence). The CDR3 contains 15 residues. The V gene lost 1 base and the J gene lost 0 bases, with 7 bases spanning the gap. CDR3 loop: CASSLWESSYNEQFF. The CDR3, as DNA: TGTGCCAGCAGTTTATGGGAGAGCTCCTACAATGAGCAGTTCTTC.

This clonotype was seen at least ten times. The chain joins TRBV7-9 to TRBJ1-5; unclear D gene. Germline V lookup: CDR1 SEHNR, CDR2 FQNEAQ (reference sequence). V lost 3 bases and J 4 bases, leaving 4 bases between the germline ends. The CDR3 has 12 amino acids. Written as DNA, the CDR3 is TGTGCCAGCAGCTTCTTAAATCAGCCCCAGCATTTT. Encoded protein: CASSFLNQPQHF.

This clonotype was seen ten or more times. Germline and junction disagree at one end, which may indicate a read error. The rearrangement joins TRBV5-1 to TRBJ2-3; 13 bases line up with TRBD2. Germline lookup yields CDR1 SGHRS and CDR2 YFSETQ. The CDR3 spans 18 residues. The CDR3 protein is CASRPDRGLAGLTDTQYF. For the CDR3, the DNA is TGTGCCAGCAGACCTGACAGGGGACTAGCGGGGCTCACAGATACGCAGTATTTT.

The V and J genes are TRBV20-1 and TRBJ1-5; no clear D. CDR1 and CDR2 (germline): DFQATT, SNEGSKA (reference sequence). The CDR3 covers 13 residues. The V end lost 6 bases, the J end lost 0 bases, and 9 bases lay between the germline ends. The CDR3 loop reads CSAIDGSNQPQHF. CDR3 in DNA: TGCAGTGCAATCGACGGTAGCAATCAGCCCCAGCATTTT.